The following is a T cell receptor (beta chain) sequence with its context. The clone's antigen remains unknown. The junction and the germline gene differ at one end; a read error may be behind it. This entry belongs to a study of CD8 T cells in Susac syndrome (dated by TCRdb to the late 2010s). Broadly, across the study: The study used repertoire sequencing to test whether antigen drove CD8+ T cell activation and differentiation in Susac syndrome. General findings and caveats noted by the study authors: The study acknowledged that relatively few individuals were included in the TCR sequencing and HLA analysis.

CDR1 DFQATT and CDR2 SNEGSKA are derived from the germline V gene (reference sequence). The CDR3 spans 16 residues, from the cysteine through the phenylalanine. The DNA shown is the 48-base CDR3, in frame from base 1. Peripheral blood CD8+ and CD4+ T cells from healthy donors, Susac syndrome patients and multiple sclerosis patients were profiled by high-throughput TCR beta sequencing. Healthy donors were included as age- and sex-matched controls. Bulk CD8+ and CD4+ T cells were purified by magnetic negative isolation, while CD8+ TEMRA cells were enriched using FACS. Blood was collected in EDTA tubes and processed within 24 hours, with PBMCs isolated through density gradient centrifugation. PBMCs destined for TCR sequencing were cryopreserved in liquid nitrogen and later thawed in a 37 °C water bath. Purity of sorted or isolated CD4+, CD8+ and CD8+ TEMRA cells was at least 90%. RNA was extracted using the RNeasy kit, and roughly 0.45 to 1 microgram was reverse transcribed with random hexamers. The immunoSEQ multiplex PCR assay, which covers 54 Vbeta and 13 Jbeta segments, was used to amplify TCR beta CDR3 regions. To correct PCR amplification bias, a synthetic template baseline was used for both primer optimization and computational correction. The authors' pipeline ran thus. Reads were annotated to V, D and J genes according to IMGT and were analyzed with immunoSEQ Analyzer, with only productive sequences retained. To calculate clonality, Shannon entropy was normalized by log2 of the number of productive unique sequences and then subtracted from one. For each patient and control, public and private clones were evaluated within the 100 most prevalent clones. A clone was defined as Susac-specific if it was absent from the healthy and MS cohorts, from some 980 published viral clones and from other ImmuneACCESS disease sequences. Through fastp at Q25 and MiXCR, TCRdb rebuilt clones from the public reads, retaining in-frame beta chains. Each entry is one CDR3 protein sequence, shown with its most common DNA and genes. None of the V and J calls come from the authors' own analysis; TCRdb made them. The sample yields about 200,000 distinct CDR3 sequences; 90% to 95% were counted once. The ten largest clones capture less than 0.11% of the sample.

The TCR originated in a human donor in good health. Sequencing input: CD4+ T cells from PBMCs. The sequence joins TRBV20-1 to TRBJ2-6, with a tentative D gene TRBD1 over 6 matching bases. CDR3 protein: CSARDRPLSGANVLTF. The DNA reads as follows: TGCAGTGCTCGAGACAGGCCGCTCTCTGGGGCCAACGTCCTGACTTTC.